This TCR beta chain was captured by sequencing in a study of blood T cells in healthy people across ages. For the second PCR, which ran for about 6 to 12 cycles, a sample-barcoded 5' primer and a J-beta primer mix were used. From each sample, at least 2.5 million paired-end reads containing CDR3 were obtained. TCRdb reanalysed the 5' RACE reads using MiXCR and keeps one entry per CDR3 protein. The repertoire holds approximately 800,000 distinct CDR3 sequences, with about 37% as singletons. In regard to this clonotype: Its antigen remains unidentified.

Findings and caveats of the study: For the donors, CMV status was unknown and possibly confounded expanded clonotype changes.

This clonotype was obtained from a man younger than 30 in good health. Sequencing input: blood.

The CDR3 is CASSLRGGDDTEAFF. In DNA, the CDR3 is TGCGCCAGCAGCTTGAGAGGGGGAGACGACACTGAAGCTTTCTTT. The chain uses TRBV5-1 and TRBJ1-1; perhaps TRBD1 as D (6 bases). From germline, CDR1 is SGHRS and CDR2 YFSETQ. V was shortened by 1 base and J by 3 bases, with 13 bases between the two germline ends. The CDR3 loop spans 15 amino acids.